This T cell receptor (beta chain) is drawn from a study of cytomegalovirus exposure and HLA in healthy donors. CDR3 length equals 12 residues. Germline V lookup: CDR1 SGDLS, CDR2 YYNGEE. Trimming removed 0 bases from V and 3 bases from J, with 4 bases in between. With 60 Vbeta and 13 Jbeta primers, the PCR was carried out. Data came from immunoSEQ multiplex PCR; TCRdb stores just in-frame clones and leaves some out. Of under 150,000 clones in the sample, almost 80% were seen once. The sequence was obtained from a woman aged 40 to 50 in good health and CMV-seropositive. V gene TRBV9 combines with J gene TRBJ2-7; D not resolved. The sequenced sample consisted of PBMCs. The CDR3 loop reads CASSVAFYEQYF. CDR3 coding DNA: TGTGCCAGCAGCGTAGCTTTCTACGAGCAGTACTTC.